These T cell receptor beta chains were read from a single sample in a study of regulatory T cells in long-lasting Graves disease. TCRdb analysed the multiplex PCR reads with MiXCR anew, one entry per CDR3 protein. The data hold about 470,000 distinct CDR3 sequences, with roughly 21% observed a single time. The sample in question was peripheral blood mononuclear cells (PBMCs), obtained when the disease was refractory, from a patient treated with antithyroid drugs. Every receptor here comes from a female donor with Graves disease. CDR3s include the opening cysteine and the closing phenylalanine or tryptophan. The order of the fields is D gene, V gene, CDR3 length, clone size, J gene, CDR3 DNA, CDR3 protein. D genes are given only for firm matches. Clone size, where shown, is once, few, many, or a class for clones that have expanded.

d_gene: .
v_gene: TRBV11-2
len: 13
abundance: many
j_gene: TRBJ1-1
CDR3nt: TGTGCCAGCAGCAGAGGCCCGAACACTGAAGCTTTCTTT
CDR3aa: CASSRGPNTEAFF

d_gene: .
v_gene: TRBV20-1
len: 15
abundance: .
j_gene: TRBJ2-4
CDR3nt: TGCAGTGCTAGAGATCAGATTATAGCCAAAAACATTCAGTACTTC
CDR3aa: CSARDQIIAKNIQYF

d_gene: .
v_gene: TRBV6-5
len: 17
abundance: .
j_gene: TRBJ2-7
CDR3nt: TGTGCCAGCAGTTACGCGAAATGGGACGGAGCATCCTACGAGCAGTACTTC
CDR3aa: CASSYAKWDGASYEQYF

d_gene: .
v_gene: TRBV30
len: 11
abundance: few
j_gene: TRBJ1-1
CDR3nt: TGTGCCTGGAGTACCTATAACAGGGCTTTCTTT
CDR3aa: CAWSTYNRAFF

d_gene: TRBD2
v_gene: TRBV28
len: 17
abundance: few
j_gene: TRBJ2-1
CDR3nt: TGTGCCAGCAGTCTCGCCCCGGGACTAGCGGAGGACAATGAGCAGTTCTTC
CDR3aa: CASSLAPGLAEDNEQFF

d_gene: .
v_gene: TRBV4-3
len: 14
abundance: .
j_gene: TRBJ1-1
CDR3nt: TGCGCCAGCAGCCAAACGCTAGGGAACACTGAAGCTTTCTTT
CDR3aa: CASSQTLGNTEAFF

d_gene: TRBD1
v_gene: TRBV6-1
len: 14
abundance: many
j_gene: TRBJ2-7
CDR3nt: TGTGCCAGCAGCCCCGGACAGGGGAACTACGAGCAGTACTTC
CDR3aa: CASSPGQGNYEQYF

d_gene: TRBD2
v_gene: TRBV20-1
len: 14
abundance: .
j_gene: TRBJ2-7
CDR3nt: TGCAGTGCTAGAGACACTAGCGGGGGGTACGAGCAGTACTTC
CDR3aa: CSARDTSGGYEQYF

d_gene: TRBD1
v_gene: TRBV7-9
len: 12
abundance: few
j_gene: TRBJ1-5
CDR3nt: TGTGCCAGCAGCCAGGGGGAGGAGCCCCAGCATTTT
CDR3aa: CASSQGEEPQHF

d_gene: .
v_gene: TRBV3-1
len: 13
abundance: few
j_gene: TRBJ2-7
CDR3nt: TGTGCCAGCAGCCATGCGACAGGCTCTGAGCAGTACTTC
CDR3aa: CASSHATGSEQYF

d_gene: .
v_gene: TRBV3-1
len: 13
abundance: .
j_gene: TRBJ2-3
CDR3nt: TGTGCCAGCAGCCAAGCTACTCAGGATACGCAGTATTTT
CDR3aa: CASSQATQDTQYF

d_gene: TRBD2
v_gene: TRBV28
len: 13
abundance: many
j_gene: TRBJ2-5
CDR3nt: TGTGCCATCGGACGCGGGGGGGGGGAGACCCAGTACTTC
CDR3aa: CAIGRGGGETQYF

d_gene: .
v_gene: TRBV15
len: 15
abundance: .
j_gene: TRBJ1-6
CDR3nt: TGTGCCACCAGCAGAGATCGGGGAAAAAATTCACCCCTCCACTTT
CDR3aa: CATSRDRGKNSPLHF

d_gene: .
v_gene: TRBV30
len: 14
abundance: .
j_gene: TRBJ2-1
CDR3nt: TGTGCCTGGAGTCCAGGACTGTCCACAAATGAGCAGTTCTTC
CDR3aa: CAWSPGLSTNEQFF

d_gene: TRBD2
v_gene: TRBV11-2
len: 16
abundance: .
j_gene: TRBJ2-3
CDR3nt: TGTGCCAGCAGCTTAGGGAGCGGGAGGGCCGCAGATACGCAGTATTTT
CDR3aa: CASSLGSGRAADTQYF

d_gene: .
v_gene: TRBV27
len: 15
abundance: few
j_gene: TRBJ2-2
CDR3nt: TGTGCCAGCAGGGGAGGGGGGCCGAACACCGGGGAGCTGTTTTTT
CDR3aa: CASRGGGPNTGELFF

d_gene: .
v_gene: TRBV7-9
len: 14
abundance: few
j_gene: TRBJ2-5
CDR3nt: TGTGCCAGCAGCGCCTCTGCGGCCAAAGAGACCCAGTACTTC
CDR3aa: CASSASAAKETQYF

d_gene: TRBD2
v_gene: TRBV5-6
len: 12
abundance: .
j_gene: TRBJ2-7
CDR3nt: TGTGCCAGCAGCGGACTAGCGGGCGAGCAGTACTTC
CDR3aa: CASSGLAGEQYF

d_gene: .
v_gene: TRBV25-1
len: 12
abundance: few
j_gene: TRBJ1-1
CDR3nt: TGTGCCAGCAGTGAATTAGACAGTGAAGCTTTCTTT
CDR3aa: CASSELDSEAFF

d_gene: .
v_gene: TRBV6-1
len: 16
abundance: few
j_gene: TRBJ1-5
CDR3nt: TGTGCCAGCAGTCAATATGGGGGAGGTGGCAATCAGCCCCAGCATTTT
CDR3aa: CASSQYGGGGNQPQHF

d_gene: TRBD2
v_gene: TRBV27
len: 15
abundance: many
j_gene: TRBJ2-5
CDR3nt: TGTGCCAGCAGTTTTACTAGCGGGCCACAAGAGACCCAGTACTTC
CDR3aa: CASSFTSGPQETQYF

d_gene: TRBD1
v_gene: TRBV5-5
len: 14
abundance: many
j_gene: TRBJ2-7
CDR3nt: TGTGCCAGCAGCTCCGGACAGGGCTTCCACGAGCAGTACTTC
CDR3aa: CASSSGQGFHEQYF

d_gene: .
v_gene: TRBV9
len: 14
abundance: .
j_gene: TRBJ1-2
CDR3nt: TGTGCCAGCAGCGTTTCGGGGGGGGCCTATGGCTACACCTTC
CDR3aa: CASSVSGGAYGYTF

d_gene: .
v_gene: TRBV11-2
len: 13
abundance: many
j_gene: TRBJ1-2
CDR3nt: TGTGCCAGCAGCCCCCTCAGGGAGAGGGGCTACACCTTC
CDR3aa: CASSPLRERGYTF

d_gene: .
v_gene: TRBV7-8
len: 14
abundance: many
j_gene: TRBJ1-4
CDR3nt: TGTGCCAGCAGCCGGGGGCCGACTACCGAAAAACTGTTTTTT
CDR3aa: CASSRGPTTEKLFF

d_gene: TRBD1
v_gene: TRBV7-2
len: 17
abundance: .
j_gene: TRBJ1-2
CDR3nt: TGTGCCAGCAGTCCAAGGGGGCTCGGCCCTACTAACTATGGCTACACCTTC
CDR3aa: CASSPRGLGPTNYGYTF

d_gene: .
v_gene: TRBV19
len: 14
abundance: once
j_gene: TRBJ2-3
CDR3nt: TGTGCCAGTAGTAGCGGGATTAGCACAGATACGCAGTATTTT
CDR3aa: CASSSGISTDTQYF

d_gene: .
v_gene: TRBV7-9
len: 15
abundance: few
j_gene: TRBJ1-2
CDR3nt: TGTGCCAGCAGCTTTCCGGACAGCGGCGGCGACGGCTACACCTTC
CDR3aa: CASSFPDSGGDGYTF

d_gene: TRBD2
v_gene: TRBV29-1
len: 13
abundance: .
j_gene: TRBJ2-5
CDR3nt: TGCAGCGTTGGGGGGGGATCCGTGGGGGGCCAGTACTTC
CDR3aa: CSVGGGSVGGQYF

d_gene: .
v_gene: TRBV7-9
len: 16
abundance: few
j_gene: TRBJ2-4
CDR3nt: TGTGCCAGCAGCTTAGCGCCAGGGGTTGACAAAAACATTCAGTACTTC
CDR3aa: CASSLAPGVDKNIQYF

d_gene: .
v_gene: TRBV20-1
len: 16
abundance: .
j_gene: TRBJ1-1
CDR3nt: TGCAGTGCTAGAGATCCCCGGACAGCAATGAACACTGAAGCTTTCTTT
CDR3aa: CSARDPRTAMNTEAFF